The 24 T cell receptor beta chains below all came from one sample that was sequenced in a study of early T cells in non-severe SARS-CoV-2 infection. TCRdb processed the 5' RACE reads anew with MiXCR; each CDR3 protein has one entry. The table records 50,000 to 80,000 distinct CDR3 sequences, 8% to 9% of them present only once. The material was whole blood, obtained at baseline. The receptors were sampled from an adult who was a healthcare worker with PCR-confirmed SARS-CoV-2 infection or an uninfected control (not recorded which).

In its sample, this clonotype was seen a few times. This chain connects TRBV29-1 to TRBJ2-2; 9 bases agree with TRBD2. V lost 6 bases and J lost 1; bases outside the gene matches: 6. In germline, CDR1 is SQVTM, CDR2 ANQGSEA. The CDR3 is 15 residues long. The CDR3 nucleotides read TGCAGCGTGCGAAGGACTAGCGTGAACACCGGGGAGCTGTTTTTT. It specifies CSVRRTSVNTGELFF.

The chain has TRBV29-1 and TRBJ1-1; tentative D call: TRBD1 (5 bases). Germline V gene data show CDR1 as SQVTM and CDR2 as ANQGSEA. Trimming cost V 4 bases and J 0 bases, with 12 bases left between them. CDR3 size: 14 residues. CDR3 sequence (DNA): TGCAGCGTTGTTGGGGGGGAAATGAACACTGAAGCTTTCTTT. As protein: CSVVGGEMNTEAFF.

The chain has TRBV7-2 and TRBJ2-3, with D unresolved. The CDR3 has 13 amino acids. V was shortened by 5 bases and J by 4 bases, with 10 bases between the two germline ends. The germline V gene encodes CDR1 SGHTA and CDR2 FQGNSA. The CDR3 sequence is CASSTRVADTQYF. In DNA form, the CDR3 reads TGTGCCAGCAGCACCCGCGTTGCAGATACGCAGTATTTT. Full variable domain (missing parts from reference TRBV7-2 and TRBJ2-3): GAGVSQSPSNKVTEKGKDVELRCDPISGHTALYWYRQSLGQGLEFLIYFQGNSAPDKSGLPSDRFSAERTGGSVSTLTIQRTQQEDSAVYLCASSTRVADTQYFGPGTRLTVL.

This clonotype was observed a handful of times. The CDR3 DNA is TGTGCCAGCAGCTCCCAATACAGGGCTACTGAAGCTTTCTTT. Protein sequence: CASSSQYRATEAFF. This chain connects TRBV7-9 to TRBJ1-1; possibly TRBD1 for D (6 bases). CDR1 SEHNR and CDR2 FQNEAQ come from the germline V gene (reference sequence). There are 14 residues in the CDR3. The V end lost 4 bases, the J end lost 5 bases, and 14 bases lay between the germline ends.

V is TRBV7-2 and J is TRBJ2-7; tentative D call: TRBD1 (6 bases). Germline CDR1 and CDR2: SGHTA and FQGNSA. Trimming took off 5 bases at V and 6 bases at J, with 17 bases between the two ends. The CDR3 is made up of 14 amino acids. The CDR3 sequence is CASSPLLSGVEQYF. CDR3 bases: TGTGCCAGCAGCCCCCTCCTCTCAGGGGTCGAGCAGTACTTC.

The chain employs TRBV7-2 and TRBJ2-3; D is unclear. V gave up 3 bases and J gave up 4 bases, with 5 bases separating them. The CDR3 has 12 residues. The germline V gene encodes CDR1 SGHTA and CDR2 FQGNSA. The CDR3 reads CASSFNADTQYF. The CDR3 coding sequence is TGTGCCAGCAGCTTTAACGCAGATACGCAGTATTTT. Filled out from reference TRBV7-2 and TRBJ2-3, the complete variable domain reads GAGVSQSPSNKVTEKGKDVELRCDPISGHTALYWYRQSLGQGLEFLIYFQGNSAPDKSGLPSDRFSAERTGGSVSTLTIQRTQQEDSAVYLCASSFNADTQYFGPGTRLTVL.

This clonotype appeared a few times. The chain couples TRBV11-2 to TRBJ1-2; 7 bases match TRBD1. CDR1 is SGHAT, CDR2 FQNNGV, per germline. The CDR3 totals 15 residues. V shed 0 bases and J 5 bases; nucleotides not matched to a gene: 6. The CDR3 DNA reads as TGTGCCAGCAGCTTAGAAGGGGACAGCCTATATGGCTACACCTTC. Amino acid sequence: CASSLEGDSLYGYTF.

This clonotype has at least ten counts. The rearrangement joins TRBV30 to TRBJ2-7; 7 bases map to TRBD2. Germline lookup yields CDR1 GTSNPN and CDR2 SVGIG (reference sequence). This CDR3 contains 15 residues. J gave up 2 bases and V 0 bases, and 7 bases lay outside the gene matches. Written as DNA, the CDR3 is TGTGCCTGGAGTGTAAAGGCGGGGAGGGCCTACGAGCAGTACTTC. This encodes CAWSVKAGRAYEQYF.

This clonotype was seen only a few times. The CDR3 is CASSLGDTGEQYF. The CDR3 nucleotides are TGTGCCAGCAGCCTGGGGGACACCGGGGAGCAGTACTTC. This chain connects TRBV7-9 to TRBJ2-7; tentative D call: TRBD1 (6 bases). CDR3 length equals 13 residues. The V end lost 5 bases, the J end lost 7 bases, and 15 bases lay between the germline ends. Germline assignment: CDR1 SEHNR and CDR2 FQNEAQ (reference sequence).

This clonotype has ten or more counts. The chain combines TRBV4-3 with TRBJ2-2, with D perhaps TRBD1 (5 bases). The germline CDR1 and CDR2 sequences are LGHNA and YSLEER. This CDR3 has 13 amino acids. With 5 bases removed from V and 7 bases from J, the gap between germline ends came to 11 bases. This CDR3 is CASSYRTGGELFF. Here the CDR3 DNA reads TGCGCCAGCAGCTACAGGACGGGCGGGGAGCTGTTTTTT.

This clonotype was counted between two and nine times. The CDR3 reads CASSPKQGASDTQYF. CDR3 nucleotide sequence: TGTGCCAGCAGTCCCAAACAGGGGGCTAGCGATACGCAGTATTTT. The rearrangement links TRBV5-4 to TRBJ2-3, with 9 bases lining up with TRBD1. J gave up 6 bases and V 5 bases, and 10 bases lay outside the gene matches. The CDR3 is 15 residues long. Per the germline V gene, CDR1 is SGHNT and CDR2 is YYREEE (reference sequence).

This clonotype has a handful of counts. The V and J genes are TRBV12-3 or TRBV12-4 and TRBJ2-1; 9 positions match TRBD2. The V and J ends lost 8 bases and 5 bases, in that order; junction bases with no gene match: 10. The CDR3 spans 15 residues. CDR3: CASEGSGSINNEQFF. The CDR3 DNA reads as TGTGCCAGCGAGGGTAGCGGGAGTATCAACAATGAGCAGTTCTTC.

This clonotype was seen only a few times. The genes are TRBV6-2 or TRBV6-3 and TRBJ2-1; TRBD2 matches 9 bases. CDR1 is MNHEY and CDR2 is SVGEGT in the germline V gene. The CDR3 is made up of 15 amino acids. Trimming cost V 6 bases and J 4 bases; bases outside gene matches: 7. This CDR3 reads CASSQTSGGYNEQFF. CDR3 nucleotides: TGTGCCAGCAGCCAGACTAGCGGTGGGTACAATGAGCAGTTCTTC.

At least ten counts were recorded for this clonotype. The chain uses TRBV11-3 and TRBJ2-2; 12 bases map to TRBD1. CDR3 length: 15 residues. Germline V gene data show CDR1 as SGHNT and CDR2 as YENEEA. V dropped 5 bases and J dropped 7; count of bases not matched to a gene: 5. The CDR3 is CASSVGQGAGGELFF. DNA for the CDR3: TGTGCCAGCAGCGTGGGACAGGGGGCTGGCGGGGAGCTGTTTTTT.

The chain joins TRBV5-1 to TRBJ2-7; 7 nucleotides align to TRBD1. Germline-derived CDR1 and CDR2 are SGHRS and YFSETQ. The CDR3 is made up of 14 amino acids. The V gene end was trimmed by 2 bases and the J gene end by 4 bases; junction bases not matched to a gene: 6. This CDR3 reads CASSFRQGPYEQYF. DNA of the CDR3: TGCGCCAGCAGCTTTCGACAGGGACCATACGAGCAGTACTTC.

The V gene is TRBV11-3, the J gene TRBJ2-1, with 11 nucleotides matching TRBD2. The germline V gene has CDR1 SGHNT and CDR2 YENEEA. V lost 5 bases to trimming and J lost 4 bases; unmatched junction nucleotides: 4. The CDR3 has 15 amino acids. CDR3 bases: TGTGCCAGCAGCGCGGGACTAGCGGAGTACAATGAGCAGTTCTTC. This encodes CASSAGLAEYNEQFF.

This clonotype was picked up many times. The V gene is TRBV6-5, the J gene TRBJ2-3; 11 nucleotides agree with TRBD2. The CDR3 contains 14 residues. CDR1 MNHEY and CDR2 SVGAGI come from the germline V gene. Trimming at V came to 4 bases and at J to 6 bases, leaving 3 bases not matched to a gene. The CDR3 nucleotides are TGTGCCAGCAGTTTAGGACTAGCGGGCGATACGCAGTATTTT. Its translation is CASSLGLAGDTQYF.

This chain joins TRBV11-3 and TRBJ2-1; the D gene is possibly TRBD2 (6 bases). CDR1 is SGHNT and CDR2 is YENEEA in the germline V gene. The germline V and J ends were trimmed by 1 base and 0 bases, with 7 bases remaining between them. The CDR3 totals 15 residues. CDR3 loop: CASSLGGISYNEQFF. CDR3 DNA sequence: TGTGCCAGCAGCTTAGGCGGGATCTCCTACAATGAGCAGTTCTTC. Using reference TRBV11-3 and TRBJ2-1 for the parts outside the CDR3, the full variable domain is EAGVVQSPRYKIIEKKQPVAFWCNPISGHNTLYWYLQNLGQGPELLIRYENEEAVDDSQLPKDRFSAERLKGVDSTLKIQPAELGDSAVYLCASSLGGISYNEQFFGPGTRLTVL.

This clonotype was recorded only once. Being one base from a much bigger clone, this may be a read error. V and J are TRBV30 and TRBJ1-2; a possible D gene is TRBD1 (5 bases). Looked up from germline, CDR1 is GTSNPN and CDR2 is SVGIG (reference sequence). CDR3 length: 14 amino acids. CDR3 amino acids: CAWSEGRRLYGFTF. CDR3 coding DNA: TGTGCCTGGAGCGAGGGACGCCGGCTATATGGCTTCACCTTC.

DNA of the CDR3: TGTGCCAGCAGCATACAGAGTGGCTATGGCTACACCTTC. It yields the protein CASSIQSGYGYTF. The chain couples TRBV7-2 to TRBJ1-2; unclear D gene. Trimming took 5 bases from V and 4 from J, leaving 11 bases between them. The CDR3 loop spans 13 amino acids. In germline, CDR1 is SGHTA, CDR2 FQGNSA.

The table lists this clonotype with many counts. The genes are TRBV10-2 and TRBJ1-1; 8 nucleotides agree with TRBD1. Unmatched junction bases numbered 7, after V lost 3 bases and J lost 4 bases. CDR1 is WSHSY, CDR2 SAAADI, per germline. CDR3 length: 15 amino acids. The CDR3 spells CASSDQYRGGTEAFF. CDR3 bases: TGCGCCAGCAGTGATCAATACAGGGGGGGCACTGAAGCTTTCTTT.

This clonotype was observed many times. J is TRBJ2-1 and V is TRBV7-8, with 9 bases lining up with TRBD2. J gave up 8 bases and V 3 bases, and 11 bases lay outside the gene matches. Per germline, CDR1 SGHVS and CDR2 FQNEAQ. This CDR3 has 16 residues. CDR3 DNA: TGTGCCAGCAGCTTTTTACTCGCGGGAGGGTCGGATGAGCAGTTCTTC. This encodes CASSFLLAGGSDEQFF.

This clonotype was observed many times. The gene calls are TRBV27 and TRBJ1-6; D is unclear. The CDR3 sequence is 15 residues long. Trimming removed 6 bases from V and 3 bases from J, with 12 bases in between. The germline gives CDR1 MNHEY, CDR2 SMNVEV (reference sequence). Here the CDR3 reads CASSPDNLYNSPLHF. The CDR3 DNA sequence: TGTGCCAGCAGCCCTGACAACCTCTATAATTCACCCCTCCACTTT.

The chain recombines TRBV7-9 with TRBJ1-1; D gene unclear. V lost 2 bases to trimming and J lost 8 bases, with 12 bases between them. This CDR3 has 13 amino acids. Germline CDR1 and CDR2: SEHNR and FQNEAQ (reference sequence). This CDR3 is CASSLPGSIEAFF. The CDR3 nucleotides read TGTGCCAGCAGCTTACCAGGCTCTATCGAAGCTTTCTTT.